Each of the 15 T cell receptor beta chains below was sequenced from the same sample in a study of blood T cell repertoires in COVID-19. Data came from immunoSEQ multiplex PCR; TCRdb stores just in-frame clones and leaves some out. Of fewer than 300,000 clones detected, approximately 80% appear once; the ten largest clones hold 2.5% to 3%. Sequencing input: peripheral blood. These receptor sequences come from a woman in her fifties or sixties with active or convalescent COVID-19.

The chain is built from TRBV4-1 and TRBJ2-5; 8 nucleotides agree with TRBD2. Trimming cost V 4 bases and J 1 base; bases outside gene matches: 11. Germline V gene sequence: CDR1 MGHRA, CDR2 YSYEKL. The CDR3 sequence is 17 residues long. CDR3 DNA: TGCGCCAGCAGCCTCCAACCACCGGGGGGGCCCCAAGAGACCCAGTACTTC. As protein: CASSLQPPGGPQETQYF.

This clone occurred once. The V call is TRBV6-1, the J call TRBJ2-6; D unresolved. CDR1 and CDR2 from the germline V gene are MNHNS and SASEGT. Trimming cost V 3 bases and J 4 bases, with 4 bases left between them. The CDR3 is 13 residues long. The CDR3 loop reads CASSDSGANVLTF. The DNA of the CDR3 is TGTGCCAGCAGTGATTCAGGGGCCAACGTCCTGACTTTC.

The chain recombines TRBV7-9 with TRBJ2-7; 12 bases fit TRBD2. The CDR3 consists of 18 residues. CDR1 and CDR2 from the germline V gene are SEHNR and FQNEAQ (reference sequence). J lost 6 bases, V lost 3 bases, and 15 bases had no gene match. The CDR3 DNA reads TGTGCCAGCAGCTTCCAGACTAGCGGGGGCGGTGTTGTGTCCGAGCAGTACTTC. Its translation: CASSFQTSGGGVVSEQYF.

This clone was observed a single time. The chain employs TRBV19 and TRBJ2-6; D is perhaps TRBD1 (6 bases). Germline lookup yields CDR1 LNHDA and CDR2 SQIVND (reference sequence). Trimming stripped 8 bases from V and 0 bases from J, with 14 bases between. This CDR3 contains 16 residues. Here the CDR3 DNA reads TGTGCCAGTCACAACAGGGAAAACTCTGGGGCCAACGTCCTGACTTTC. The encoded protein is CASHNRENSGANVLTF.

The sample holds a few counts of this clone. CDR3 residues: CASSAGAGRGEADTQYF. Written as DNA, the CDR3 is TGTGCCAGCAGTGCGGGGGCCGGGAGGGGGGAAGCAGATACGCAGTATTTT. The rearrangement links TRBV2 to TRBJ2-3; the match to TRBD2 covers 8 bases. V dropped 4 bases and J dropped 4; count of bases not matched to a gene: 13. This CDR3 spans 17 amino acids. CDR1 SNHLY and CDR2 FYNNEI come from the germline V gene.

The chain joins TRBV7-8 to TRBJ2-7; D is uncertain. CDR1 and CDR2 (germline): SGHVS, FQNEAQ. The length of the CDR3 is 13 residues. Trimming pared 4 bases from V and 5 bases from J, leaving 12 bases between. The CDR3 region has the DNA TGTGCCAGCAGCTCTTATCAAGCCGACGAGCAGTACTTC. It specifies CASSSYQADEQYF.

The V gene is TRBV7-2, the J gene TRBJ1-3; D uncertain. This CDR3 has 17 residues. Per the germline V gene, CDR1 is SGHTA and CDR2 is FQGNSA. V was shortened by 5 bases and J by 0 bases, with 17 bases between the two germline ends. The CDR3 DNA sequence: TGTGCCAGCAGCCCACTTCGAGGATCCAGCTCTGGAAACACCATATATTTT. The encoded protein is CASSPLRGSSSGNTIYF.

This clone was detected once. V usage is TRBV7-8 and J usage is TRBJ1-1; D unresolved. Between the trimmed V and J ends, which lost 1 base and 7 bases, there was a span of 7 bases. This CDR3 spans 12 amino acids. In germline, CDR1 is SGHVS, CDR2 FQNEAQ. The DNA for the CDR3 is TGTGCCAGCAGCTTAGGAGGGCATGAAGCTTTCTTT. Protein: CASSLGGHEAFF.

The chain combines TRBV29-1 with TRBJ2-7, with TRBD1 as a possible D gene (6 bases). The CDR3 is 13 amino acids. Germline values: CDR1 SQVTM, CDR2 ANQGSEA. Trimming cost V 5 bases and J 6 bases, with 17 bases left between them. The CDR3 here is CSVTNREYGEQYF. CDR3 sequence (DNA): TGCAGCGTTACGAACAGGGAATACGGCGAGCAGTACTTC.

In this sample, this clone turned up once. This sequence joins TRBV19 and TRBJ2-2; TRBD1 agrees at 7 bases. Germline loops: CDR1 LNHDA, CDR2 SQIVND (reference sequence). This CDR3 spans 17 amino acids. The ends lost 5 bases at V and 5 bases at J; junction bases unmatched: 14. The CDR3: CASSFLSRDSQTGELFF. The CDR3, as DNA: TGTGCCAGTAGTTTTCTCTCCCGGGACAGTCAGACCGGGGAGCTGTTTTTT.

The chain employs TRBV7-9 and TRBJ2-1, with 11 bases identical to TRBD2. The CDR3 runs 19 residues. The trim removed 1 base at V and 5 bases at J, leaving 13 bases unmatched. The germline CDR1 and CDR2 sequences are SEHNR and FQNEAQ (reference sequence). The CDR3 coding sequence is TGTGCCAGCAGCTTAGGATGGTCCGGGGCTAGCGGGGGGCACAATGAGCAGTTCTTC. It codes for CASSLGWSGASGGHNEQFF.

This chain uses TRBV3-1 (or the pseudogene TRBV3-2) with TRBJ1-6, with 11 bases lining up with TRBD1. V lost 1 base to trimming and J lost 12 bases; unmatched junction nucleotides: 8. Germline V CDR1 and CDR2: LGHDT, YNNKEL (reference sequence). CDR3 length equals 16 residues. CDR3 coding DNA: TGTGCCAGCAGCCAAGTATCAGGGGGACAGGGGGTACCCCTCCACTTT. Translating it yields CASSQVSGGQGVPLHF.

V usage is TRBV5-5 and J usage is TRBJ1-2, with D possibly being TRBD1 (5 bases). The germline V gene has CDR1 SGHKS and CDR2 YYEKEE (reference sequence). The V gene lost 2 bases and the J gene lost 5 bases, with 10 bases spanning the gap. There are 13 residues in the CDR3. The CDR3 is CASSFDSWYGYTF. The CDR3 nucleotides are TGTGCCAGCAGCTTTGACAGCTGGTATGGCTACACCTTC.

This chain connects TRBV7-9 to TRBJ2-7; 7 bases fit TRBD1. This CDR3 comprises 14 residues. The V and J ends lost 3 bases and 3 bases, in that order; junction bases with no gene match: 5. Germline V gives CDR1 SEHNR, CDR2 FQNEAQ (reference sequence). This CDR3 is CASSLPGQLYEQYF. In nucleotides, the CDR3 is TGTGCCAGCAGCTTGCCGGGACAGCTCTACGAGCAGTACTTC.

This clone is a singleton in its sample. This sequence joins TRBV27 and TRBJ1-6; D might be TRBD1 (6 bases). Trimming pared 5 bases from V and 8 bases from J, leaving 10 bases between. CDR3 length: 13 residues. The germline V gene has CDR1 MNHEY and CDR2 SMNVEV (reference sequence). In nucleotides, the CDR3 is TGTGCCAGCAGTCCGAACAGGGATTCACCCCTCCACTTT. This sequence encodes CASSPNRDSPLHF.